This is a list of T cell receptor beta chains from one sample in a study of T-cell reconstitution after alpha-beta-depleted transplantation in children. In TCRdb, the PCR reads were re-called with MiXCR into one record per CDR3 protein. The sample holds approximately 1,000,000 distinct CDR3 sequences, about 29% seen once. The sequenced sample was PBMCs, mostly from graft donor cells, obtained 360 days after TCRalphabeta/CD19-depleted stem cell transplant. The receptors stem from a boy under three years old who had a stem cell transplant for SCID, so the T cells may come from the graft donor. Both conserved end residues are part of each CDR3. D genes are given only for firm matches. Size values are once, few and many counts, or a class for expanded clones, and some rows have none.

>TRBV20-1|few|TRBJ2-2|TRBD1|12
TGCAGTGCCACAGGGGGCACCGGGGAGCTGTTTTTT
CSATGGTGELFF
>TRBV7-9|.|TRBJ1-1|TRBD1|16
TGTGCCAGCAGCTTAAGGCAGGGGGCGCTGGGCACTGAAGCTTTCTTT
CASSLRQGALGTEAFF
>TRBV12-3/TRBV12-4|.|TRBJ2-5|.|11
TGTGCCAGCTCCAGTGGAGGACCCATGTACTTC
CASSSGGPMYF
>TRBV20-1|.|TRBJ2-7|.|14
TGCAGTGCTTTGGGACACCTAAACTCCTACGAGCAGTACTTC
CSALGHLNSYEQYF
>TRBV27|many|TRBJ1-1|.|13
TGTGCCAGCAGTAGAAGAGGGGGCACTGAAGCTTTCTTT
CASSRRGGTEAFF
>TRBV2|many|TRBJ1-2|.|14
TGTGCCAGCAGTGAATACGACCTCTCCTATGGCTACACCTTC
CASSEYDLSYGYTF
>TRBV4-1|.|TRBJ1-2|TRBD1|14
TGCGCCAGCAGCCAAGTTCAGGGGGTGGATGGCTACACCTTC
CASSQVQGVDGYTF
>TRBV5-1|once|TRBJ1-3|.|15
TGCGCCAGCAGCTTGGGGGCGGCCTCTGGAAACACCATATATTTT
CASSLGAASGNTIYF
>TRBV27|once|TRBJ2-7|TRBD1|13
TGTGCCACCCGGACAGGGGACTCCTACGAGCAGTACTTC
CATRTGDSYEQYF
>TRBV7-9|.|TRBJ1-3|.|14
TGTGCCAGCCCCCCAAGCAGACCTGGAAACACCATATATTTT
CASPPSRPGNTIYF
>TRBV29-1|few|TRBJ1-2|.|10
TGCAGCGTTGGCCACTATGGCTACACCTTC
CSVGHYGYTF
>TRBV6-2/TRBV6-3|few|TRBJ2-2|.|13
TGTGCCAGCAGGGGGCTTAACACCGGGGAGCTGTTTTTT
CASRGLNTGELFF
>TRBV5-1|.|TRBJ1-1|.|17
TGCGCCAGCAGCTTGGGGGGCGGCGGAACTAACGCGCGTTCAGCTTTCTTT
CASSLGGGGTNARSAFF
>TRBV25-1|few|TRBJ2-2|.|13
TGTGCCAGCAGTGGTGGGCCGGCCGGGGAGCTGTTTTTT
CASSGGPAGELFF
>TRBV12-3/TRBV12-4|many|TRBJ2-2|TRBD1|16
TGTGCCAGCAGTCCCGGGACAGGAGAGAACACCGGGGAGCTGTTTTTT
CASSPGTGENTGELFF
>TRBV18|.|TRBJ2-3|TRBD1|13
TGTGCCAGCTCCGGACAGGGGTCAGATACGCAGTATTTT
CASSGQGSDTQYF
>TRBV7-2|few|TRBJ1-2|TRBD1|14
TGTGCCAGCAGCTCACAGGGGAGAAACTATGGCTACACCTTC
CASSSQGRNYGYTF
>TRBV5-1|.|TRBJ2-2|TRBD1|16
TGCGCCAGCAGCTTAAACAGGGGGCAGAACACCGGGGAGCTGTTTTTT
CASSLNRGQNTGELFF
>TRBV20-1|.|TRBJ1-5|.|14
TGCAGTGCTAGATGGGAGGGTAGTAATCAGCCCCAGCATTTT
CSARWEGSNQPQHF
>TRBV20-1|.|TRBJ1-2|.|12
TGCAGTGCTAGATACCTTCCGGATGGCTACACCTTC
CSARYLPDGYTF
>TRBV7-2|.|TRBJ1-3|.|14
TGTGCCAGCAGCACCCCGGGGTCTGGAAACACCATATATTTT
CASSTPGSGNTIYF
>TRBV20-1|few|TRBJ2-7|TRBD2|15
TGCAGTGCTAGAGATCTGCGGGGGTGGGACTACGAGCAGTACTTC
CSARDLRGWDYEQYF
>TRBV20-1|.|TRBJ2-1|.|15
TGCAGTGCGGCGAAGGGGCCATGGGGCAACAATGAGCAGTTCTTC
CSAAKGPWGNNEQFF
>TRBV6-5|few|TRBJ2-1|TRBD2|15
TGTGCCAGCAGTTCTAGCGGGCTATCCTACAATGAGCAGTTCTTC
CASSSSGLSYNEQFF
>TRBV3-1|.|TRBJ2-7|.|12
TGTGCCAGCAGCTACGGATACTACGAGCAGTACTTC
CASSYGYYEQYF
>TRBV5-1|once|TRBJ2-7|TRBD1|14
TGCGCCAGCAGCCGGGACAGGACCGACTACGAGCAGTACTTC
CASSRDRTDYEQYF
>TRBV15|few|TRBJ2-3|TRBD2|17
TGTGCCACCAGCAGAGATGGGGGGAGGGCCCGGACAGATACGCAGTATTTT
CATSRDGGRARTDTQYF
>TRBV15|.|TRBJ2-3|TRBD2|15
TGTGCCACCAGCGGGGGCGGGGGGGGCACAGATACGCAGTATTTT
CATSGGGGGTDTQYF
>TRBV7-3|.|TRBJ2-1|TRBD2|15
TGTGCCAGCAGCCCCGCGGGGGGAACCCGACATGAGCAGTTCTTC
CASSPAGGTRHEQFF
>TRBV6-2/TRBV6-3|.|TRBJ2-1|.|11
TGTGCCAGCAGTTACGGAGATAAGCAGTTCTTC
CASSYGDKQFF
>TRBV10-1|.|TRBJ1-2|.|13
TGCGCCAGCAGTGAAAACGGCAACTATGGCTACACCTTC
CASSENGNYGYTF
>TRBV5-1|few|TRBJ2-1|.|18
TGCGCCAGCAGCTTGCTGGTGCGGACCTCCTTTTCCTACAATGAGCAGTTCTTC
CASSLLVRTSFSYNEQFF
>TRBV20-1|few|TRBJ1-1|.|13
TGCAGTGCTAGGGGCGAGACCCCCTATGAAGCTTTCTTT
CSARGETPYEAFF
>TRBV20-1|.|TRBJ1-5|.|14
TGCAGTGCCCGATACGAAAGTTCCAATCAGCCCCAGCATTTT
CSARYESSNQPQHF
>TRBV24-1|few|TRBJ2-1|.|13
TGTGCCACCAGTGACCTCATAGTAGGTGAGCAGTTCTTC
CATSDLIVGEQFF
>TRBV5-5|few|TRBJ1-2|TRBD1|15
TGTGCCAGCAGCGAACAGGGGGCGGCTAACTATGGCTACACCTTC
CASSEQGAANYGYTF
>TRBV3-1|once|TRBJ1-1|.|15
TGTGCCAGCAGCTATCCAGGGGCCATGAACACTGAAGCTTTCTTT
CASSYPGAMNTEAFF
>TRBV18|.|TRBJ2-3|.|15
TGTGCCAGCTCACCAATCGACAGTCCCACAGATACGCAGTATTTT
CASSPIDSPTDTQYF
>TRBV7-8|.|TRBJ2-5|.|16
TGTGCCAGCAGCCGAACCTCGGCTCAAAGGGGCGGGACCCAGTACTTC
CASSRTSAQRGGTQYF
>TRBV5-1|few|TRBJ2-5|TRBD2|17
TGCGCCAGCAGCTTGTCCCCCAGCGGGGGGTCTGGGGAGACCCAGTACTTC
CASSLSPSGGSGETQYF
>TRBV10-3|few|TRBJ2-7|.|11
TGTGCCATCAGTGGGGCCGTGAGGCAGTACTTC
CAISGAVRQYF
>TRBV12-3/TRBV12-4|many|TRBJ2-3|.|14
TGTGCCAGCAGCCCTACTAGGGGACCAGATACGCAGTATTTT
CASSPTRGPDTQYF
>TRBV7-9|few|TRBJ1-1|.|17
TGTGCCAGCAGCTTAGGGCTGAGGGCGGGGTTGAACACTGAAGCTTTCTTT
CASSLGLRAGLNTEAFF
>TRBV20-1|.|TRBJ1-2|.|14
TGCAGTGCCGTCGCGGGGCAGCCAAGTTACGGCTACACCTTC
CSAVAGQPSYGYTF
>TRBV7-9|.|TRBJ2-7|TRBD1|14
TGTGCCAGCAGCCGGAGGACAGGCTATGACGAGCAGTACTTC
CASSRRTGYDEQYF
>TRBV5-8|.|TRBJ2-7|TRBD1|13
TGTGCCAGCGACAGGGCGACACGCTACGAGCAGTACTTC
CASDRATRYEQYF
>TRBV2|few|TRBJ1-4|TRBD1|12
TGTGCCAGCAGCGCGACCACAGGGGTTACGATTTTT
CASSATTGVTIF
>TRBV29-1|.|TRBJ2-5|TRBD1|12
TGCAGCGGCCGGGACAGGGAGGAGACCCAGTACTTC
CSGRDREETQYF
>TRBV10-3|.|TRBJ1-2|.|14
TGTGCCATCAGTGAGTCGCTTGGAAACTATGGCTACACCTTC
CAISESLGNYGYTF
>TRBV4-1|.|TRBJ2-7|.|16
TGCGCCAGCAGCCAGATCCTGGACAGTTATTTAGACGAGCAGTACTTC
CASSQILDSYLDEQYF